What follows are 22 T cell receptor beta chains derived from one specimen sequenced in a study of T cell responses to AZD1222 COVID-19 vaccine. Profiled with immunoSEQ multiplex PCR; TCRdb holds only in-frame clones, not every one. The data show fewer than 150,000 clones, 85% to 90% seen once. The sequences come from peripheral blood, collected 28 days after the second AZD1222 dose. All receptors derive from an adult who received the AZD1222 COVID-19 vaccine.

This chain joins TRBV19 and TRBJ1-6; perhaps TRBD1 as D (5 bases). Trimming took 7 bases from V and 8 from J, leaving 12 bases between them. The germline V gene has CDR1 LNHDA and CDR2 SQIVND (reference sequence). The CDR3 totals 13 residues. The CDR3 DNA sequence: TGTGCCAGTAAACAGGAGCCAGATTCACCCCTCCACTTT. Translating it yields CASKQEPDSPLHF.

The chain employs TRBV11-1 and TRBJ2-1; 10 bases agree with TRBD1. The CDR3 covers 16 residues. Trimming removed 3 bases from V and 7 bases from J; junction bases left unmatched: 9. Germline values: CDR1 SGHAT, CDR2 FQDESV (reference sequence). CDR3 bases: TGTGCCAGCAGCTTCGGGACAGGGGATTCGGCAAATGAGCAGTTCTTC. This codes for CASSFGTGDSANEQFF.

The chain couples TRBV19 to TRBJ2-1, with D unresolved. Looked up from germline, CDR1 is LNHDA and CDR2 is SQIVND (reference sequence). The CDR3 has 13 residues. The V and J ends lost 4 bases and 7 bases respectively, with 11 bases between them. DNA of the CDR3: TGTGCCAGTAGTAATTACAATCCTAATGAGCAGTTCTTC. This sequence encodes CASSNYNPNEQFF.

CDR3 nucleotides: TGTGCCAGCAGTGCGGGACAGGGGGCCTACAATGAGCAGTTCTTC. Translation gives CASSAGQGAYNEQFF. The rearrangement uses TRBV27 and TRBJ2-1; 11 positions match TRBD1. The CDR3 runs 15 residues. Per germline, CDR1 MNHEY and CDR2 SMNVEV (reference sequence). The V gene end was trimmed by 5 bases and the J gene end by 2 bases; junction bases not matched to a gene: 2.

The chain employs TRBV11-2 and TRBJ2-3; 10 nucleotides match TRBD2. CDR3 length equals 17 residues. Germline-derived CDR1 and CDR2 are SGHAT and FQNNGV. Trimming at V came to 1 base and at J to 4 bases, leaving 8 bases not matched to a gene. The CDR3 nucleotides read TGTGCCAGCAGCTTAGTTACTAGCGGGATGTCAGCAGATACGCAGTATTTT. Residues: CASSLVTSGMSADTQYF.

The chain couples TRBV28 to TRBJ2-7; D possibly corresponds to TRBD2 (6 bases). This CDR3 spans 14 amino acids. Per germline, CDR1 MDHEN and CDR2 SYDVKM. Between the trimmed V and J ends, which lost 4 bases and 6 bases, there was a span of 16 bases. CDR3 sequence (DNA): TGTGCCAGCAGTTCCCGACCTAGAGCGGGCGAGCAGTACGTC. It encodes CASSSRPRAGEQYV.

The chain employs TRBV7-2 and TRBJ2-2, with TRBD2 matching 8 bases. CDR3 length equals 13 residues. V dropped 10 bases and J dropped 6; count of bases not matched to a gene: 7. The V gene's germline CDR1 is SGHTA and CDR2 FQGNSA. As DNA, the CDR3 is TGTGCCACCAGGGGACTAGGGGCCGGGGAGCTGTTTTTT. This sequence encodes CATRGLGAGELFF.

This rearrangement joins TRBV9 to TRBJ1-5; TRBD1 agrees at 9 bases. V gave up 4 bases and J gave up 2 bases; unmatched junction bases: 7. The CDR3 spans 16 residues. Germline lookup yields CDR1 SGDLS and CDR2 YYNGEE. The CDR3 region has the DNA TGTGCCAGCAGCCCGGGACAGGGAACGGGCAATCAGCCCCAGCATTTT. The encoded protein is CASSPGQGTGNQPQHF.

The J gene is TRBJ1-1, the V gene TRBV2; tentatively, D is TRBD1 (5 bases). Germline CDR1 SNHLY, CDR2 FYNNEI. The CDR3 length is 13 residues. Trimming left V 4 bases short and J 6 bases short, with 12 bases between. CDR3 DNA sequence: TGTGCCAGCAGTGGAGAGGGACCCGCTGAAGCTTTCTTT. Encoded protein: CASSGEGPAEAFF. Full variable domain (remainder filled in from reference TRBV2 and TRBJ1-1): EPEVTQTPSHQVTQMGQEVILRCVPISNHLYFYWYRQILGQKVEFLVSFYNNEISEKSEIFDDQFSVERPDGSNFTLKIRSTKLEDSAMYFCASSGEGPAEAFFGQGTRLTVV.

The chain carries TRBV6-1 and TRBJ2-7, with D possibly being TRBD2 (6 bases). The CDR3 totals 15 residues. Germline-derived CDR1 and CDR2 are MNHNS and SASEGT. V was pared by 2 bases and J by 3 bases, with 14 bases between. Written as DNA, the CDR3 is TGTGCCAGCAGTGAATATCGGGACTCCTTCTACGAGCAGTACTTC. It yields the protein CASSEYRDSFYEQYF.

This rearrangement joins TRBV2 to TRBJ1-3; D might be TRBD1 (5 bases). V dropped 2 bases and J dropped 4 bases, with 12 bases sitting between them. CDR3 size: 15 residues. Per germline, CDR1 SNHLY and CDR2 FYNNEI. CDR3 in amino acids: CASSESPTGGNTIYF. The CDR3 DNA is TGTGCCAGCAGTGAATCTCCCACAGGCGGAAACACCATATATTTT. Variable domain in full (rest from reference TRBV2 and TRBJ1-3): EPEVTQTPSHQVTQMGQEVILRCVPISNHLYFYWYRQILGQKVEFLVSFYNNEISEKSEIFDDQFSVERPDGSNFTLKIRSTKLEDSAMYFCASSESPTGGNTIYFGEGSWLTVV.

CDR3 region: CSASQSSYNEQFF. The CDR3 DNA is TGCAGCGCTAGCCAGAGCTCCTACAATGAGCAGTTCTTC. V is TRBV29-1 and J is TRBJ2-1, with a weak D call TRBD2 (5 bases). Looked up from germline, CDR1 is SQVTM and CDR2 is ANQGSEA. Trimming left V 7 bases short and J 0 bases short, with 10 bases between. The CDR3 is made up of 13 amino acids.

The chain carries TRBV5-1 and TRBJ2-1, with D perhaps TRBD1 or TRBD2 (6 bases each). Per the germline V gene, CDR1 is SGHRS and CDR2 is YFSETQ. The CDR3 runs to 14 residues. V was clipped by 3 bases and J by 8 bases, with 15 bases between them. Here the CDR3 DNA reads TGCGCCAGCAGCTGGGGGGCCGGGTTGGATGAGCAGTTCTTC. Its protein is CASSWGAGLDEQFF.

This chain joins TRBV14 and TRBJ2-5; possible D gene TRBD1, 5 bases. Germline V gene data show CDR1 as SGHDN and CDR2 as FVKESK. This CDR3 region has 15 residues. Trimming removed 1 base at V and 5 bases at J, with 14 bases between. Here the CDR3 DNA reads TGTGCCAGCAGCCAAGGGCAGGGTCGGTGGGAGACCCAGTACTTC. Protein sequence: CASSQGQGRWETQYF.

There are a few counts of this clone. The V call is TRBV10-2, the J call TRBJ2-7; D ambiguous. V gave up 5 bases and J gave up 4 bases, with 15 bases separating them. The CDR3 totals 14 residues. Germline V CDR1 and CDR2: WSHSY, SAAADI. Here the CDR3 reads CASSRASVEYEQYF. The CDR3, as DNA: TGCGCCAGCAGTAGAGCGTCCGTCGAATACGAGCAGTACTTC.

This clone was detected a few times. The rearrangement links TRBV19 to TRBJ1-1, with D possibly TRBD1 on 5 matching bases. Germline V CDR1 and CDR2: LNHDA, SQIVND (reference sequence). This CDR3 is 13 amino acids long. The V gene lost 3 bases and the J gene lost 4 bases, with 9 bases spanning the gap. CDR3 loop: CASSMGQSTEAFF. The CDR3 DNA follows: TGTGCCAGTAGTATGGGGCAGAGCACTGAAGCTTTCTTT.

The CDR3 DNA follows: TGTGCCAGTAGTATAGAGTCTGGCCGGGGGCGAGAGACCCAGTACTTC. The encoded protein is CASSIESGRGRETQYF. The rearrangement joins TRBV19 to TRBJ2-5, with D perhaps being TRBD1 or TRBD2 (6 bases each). This CDR3 is built from 16 residues. V gave up 0 bases and J gave up 4 bases, with 15 bases separating them. Germline V gives CDR1 LNHDA, CDR2 SQIVND (reference sequence).

V is TRBV6-5 and J is TRBJ1-1; D is unclear. There are 12 residues in the CDR3. Germline loops: CDR1 MNHEY, CDR2 SVGAGI. V dropped 6 bases and J dropped 1 base, with 6 bases sitting between them. CDR3 DNA: TGTGCCAGCAGGACAAGGAACACTGAAGCTTTCTTT. Translated, it gives CASRTRNTEAFF.

The chain is built from TRBV11-2 and TRBJ2-2; tentative D call: TRBD1 (7 bases). Germline V gene sequence: CDR1 SGHAT, CDR2 FQNNGV. The CDR3 is 12 residues long. V lost 5 bases and J 10 bases, leaving 11 bases between the germline ends. The chain's CDR3 is CASSQGEEELFF. In DNA, the CDR3 is TGTGCCAGCAGCCAGGGGGAGGAGGAGCTGTTTTTT.

The genes are TRBV28 and TRBJ1-2; D unresolved. V was trimmed by 6 bases and J by 5 bases, leaving 13 bases between them. Germline loops: CDR1 MDHEN, CDR2 SYDVKM. There are 13 residues in the CDR3. CDR3 residues: CASSPARTYGYTF. The CDR3 nucleotides are TGTGCCAGCAGCCCAGCGCGGACTTATGGCTACACCTTC.

The count of this clone is one. The rearrangement uses TRBV7-2 and TRBJ1-1; D unclear. CDR1 and CDR2 (germline): SGHTA, FQGNSA. V was pared by 5 bases and J by 0 bases, with 13 bases between. The CDR3 sequence is 15 residues long. The CDR3 DNA reads as TGTGCCAGCAGCCCGCGGCAGGTCGTGAACACTGAAGCTTTCTTT. Translation: CASSPRQVVNTEAFF.

The V call is TRBV6-4, the J call TRBJ2-3, with a possible D match to TRBD2 (6 bases). This CDR3 is built from 14 residues. Between the trimmed V and J ends, which lost 2 bases and 1 base, there was a span of 7 bases. Per germline, CDR1 MRHNA and CDR2 SNTAGT. DNA for the CDR3: TGTGCCAGCAGTGACGGAGGGGGCACAGATACGCAGTATTTT. The encoded protein is CASSDGGGTDTQYF.